The 14 T cell receptor beta chains presented below share a single source sample, sequenced in a study of CD8 T cells in Susac syndrome (dated by TCRdb to the late 2010s). To prepare the library, the immunoSEQ multiplex PCR assay was applied. RNA was extracted using the RNeasy kit, and about 0.45 to 1 microgram was reverse transcribed with random hexamers. The public reads were reprocessed in TCRdb via fastp at Q25 and MiXCR, keeping in-frame beta chains. One record per CDR3 amino acid sequence lists the most common genes and DNA. This sample gives 100,000 to 150,000 distinct CDR3 sequences in total; around 94% of them show up just once. The ten largest clonotypes hold approximately 0.22% of the sample. The sample was CD8+ T cells from PBMCs. The receptors were gathered from a human donor with Susac syndrome.

The V and J genes are TRBV12-3 or TRBV12-4 and TRBJ2-7, with 8 bases that match TRBD2. This CDR3 spans 16 amino acids. Losses at the gene ends were 6 bases for V and 7 bases for J; bases not matched to a gene: 17. The CDR3 coding sequence is TGTGCCAGCAGCACCTCTAGCGGGCCTGCCTTGGGGGAGCAGTACTTC. It encodes CASSTSSGPALGEQYF.

This clonotype has a single count. The rearrangement links TRBV4-3 to TRBJ2-5, with no clear D. CDR1 is LGHNA, CDR2 YSLEER, per germline. Trimming pared 2 bases from V and 5 bases from J, leaving 9 bases between. This CDR3 comprises 13 residues. CDR3 sequence reads: CASSQSQFETQYF. The CDR3 DNA sequence: TGCGCCAGCAGCCAATCCCAGTTCGAGACCCAGTACTTC.

This chain uses TRBV12-3 or TRBV12-4 with TRBJ1-5; 9 nucleotides match TRBD1. After removal of 6 bases from V and 3 bases from J, the junction contained 24 bases not matched to a gene. The CDR3 loop spans 21 amino acids. CDR3 nucleotides: TGTGCCAGCAGCCCTCGTCATGCCCGGGACAGGGTGACCAAAAACAATCAGCCCCAGCATTTT. Its protein is CASSPRHARDRVTKNNQPQHF.

The chain links TRBV6-6 to TRBJ2-5; 7 nucleotides agree with TRBD2. V dropped 4 bases and J dropped 5; count of bases not matched to a gene: 7. Looked up from germline, CDR1 is MNHNY and CDR2 is SVGAGI (reference sequence). The CDR3 contains 14 residues. CDR3 loop: CASSSGLGRETQYF. The DNA of the CDR3 is TGTGCCAGCAGTTCTGGACTAGGACGTGAGACCCAGTACTTC.

The genes are TRBV5-4 and TRBJ2-5; 7 nucleotides agree with TRBD2. CDR1 is SGHNT and CDR2 is YYREEE in the germline V gene (reference sequence). This CDR3 is 17 amino acids long. V dropped 3 bases and J dropped 5; count of bases not matched to a gene: 16. CDR3 DNA sequence: TGTGCCAGCAGCTCGCACACGGCCCTAGCGGCGGGGGAGACCCAGTACTTC. This encodes CASSSHTALAAGETQYF.

For the CDR3, the DNA is TGTGCCTGGTTGATAGAACAGGAGCGGACAGATACGCAGTATTTT. Protein: CAWLIEQERTDTQYF. V usage is TRBV30 and J usage is TRBJ2-3; tentatively, D is TRBD1 or TRBD2 (5 bases each). Germline V gene data show CDR1 as GTSNPN and CDR2 as SVGIG (reference sequence). CDR3 length: 15 residues. The germline V and J ends were trimmed by 5 bases and 3 bases, with 18 bases remaining between them.

This chain joins TRBV12-3 or TRBV12-4 and TRBJ2-1; D gene uncertain. Trimming removed 6 bases from V and 3 bases from J, with 12 bases in between. The CDR3 has 14 residues. CDR3 protein: CASRGRNFYNEQFF. DNA for the CDR3: TGTGCCAGCAGAGGACGGAATTTCTACAATGAGCAGTTCTTC.

The rearrangement links TRBV25-1 to TRBJ2-2, with TRBD2 identical over 14 bases. The trim removed 8 bases at V and 8 bases at J, leaving 22 bases unmatched. Germline V gene lookup returns CDR1 MGHDK and CDR2 SYGVNS. This CDR3 region has 20 residues. CDR3 sequence (DNA): TGTGCCAGCTCTAACCATCCGGGACTAGCGGGAGTCGGTATACGGGGGGAGCTGTTTTTT. This gives the protein CASSNHPGLAGVGIRGELFF.

V gene TRBV4-1 combines with J gene TRBJ1-2, with D maybe TRBD1 (5 bases). The germline V and J ends were trimmed by 0 bases and 4 bases, with 9 bases remaining between them. The CDR3 extends over 14 amino acids. The germline CDR1 and CDR2 sequences are MGHRA and YSYEKL. The CDR3 loop reads CASSQDGASYGYTF. DNA of the CDR3: TGCGCCAGCAGCCAAGATGGGGCGTCCTATGGCTACACCTTC.

V gene TRBV29-1 combines with J gene TRBJ2-3; a possible D gene is TRBD2 (6 bases). CDR3 length: 14 residues. The germline gives CDR1 SQVTM, CDR2 ANQGSEA. V lost 6 bases and J 2 bases, leaving 15 bases between the germline ends. CDR3 DNA: TGCAGCGTCCTAGCGAGAGCGACCACAGATACGCAGTATTTT. This translates into CSVLARATTDTQYF.

The chain is built from TRBV6-5 and TRBJ2-2; 9 nucleotides align to TRBD1. The CDR3 spans 15 residues. CDR1 MNHEY and CDR2 SVGAGI come from the germline V gene. V gave up 0 bases and J gave up 7 bases; unmatched junction bases: 3. CDR3 DNA: TGTGCCAGCAGTTACTCAAGGACAGGGGTCGGGGAGCTGTTTTTT. Translation gives CASSYSRTGVGELFF.

The CDR3 DNA reads TGCGCCAGCAGCCAATCCGGGACATCCACTCAGCCCCAGCATTTT. It codes for CASSQSGTSTQPQHF. The V and J genes are TRBV4-1 and TRBJ1-5; D possibly corresponds to TRBD1 (6 bases). The germline V gene encodes CDR1 MGHRA and CDR2 YSYEKL. The CDR3 consists of 15 residues. Deletions cut 2 bases from V and 6 bases from J, with 14 bases between.

The chain uses TRBV6-6 and TRBJ2-7; D gene unclear. The CDR3 consists of 12 residues. CDR1 is MNHNY, CDR2 SVGAGI, per germline (reference sequence). V shed 7 bases and J shed 3 bases, with 10 bases lying between them. CDR3 coding DNA: TGTGCCAGCACTCCTGGAATCTACGAGCAGTACTTC. Translated: CASTPGIYEQYF.

This clonotype appeared a single time. Germline is not matched at one junction end, which may reflect a read error. The chain carries TRBV7-7 and TRBJ1-2; D is possibly TRBD1 (5 bases). The CDR3 totals 15 residues. CDR1 is SSHAT, CDR2 FNYEAQ, per germline (reference sequence). CDR3 in amino acids: CASSLMGFWGHGYTF. The CDR3 nucleotides read TGTGCTAGCAGCTTAATGGGGTTTTGGGGCCATGGCTACACCTTC.